These T cell receptor beta chains were read from a single sample in a study of breast tumors, draining lymph nodes, adjacent tissues. TCRdb called the multiplex PCR reads again in MiXCR, with one record for every CDR3 protein. Of approximately 130,000 distinct CDR3 sequences in the sample, 21% are singletons; the top ten hold 2% to 2.5%. The sequencing sample was made of axillary lymph node tissue. The receptors come from a female donor with breast cancer. Some clones in this sample may be carry-over from other donors' samples. The CDR3 runs from the conserved cysteine through the conserved F or W. The D gene is left open where the match is weak. Where a row states a size, it is once, few, many or the class of an expanded clone; other rows omit it.

abundance	d_gene	v_gene	j_gene	CDR3nt	CDR3aa
-	TRBD2	TRBV7-8	TRBJ2-3	TGTGCCAGCAGAAGAGCTAGCGGGATAAACACAGATACGCAGTATTTT	CASRRASGINTDTQYF
many	-	TRBV18	TRBJ2-3	TGTGCCAGCTCACCTTTGATATCACATACAGATACGCAGTATTTT	CASSPLISHTDTQYF
many	TRBD1	TRBV12-3/TRBV12-4	TRBJ2-2	TGTGCCAGCAGGGGACAGGGGGCGCGCACCGGGGAGCTGTTTTTT	CASRGQGARTGELFF
few	-	TRBV12-3/TRBV12-4	TRBJ2-2	TGTGCCAGCAGAAAGTCTCCTAACACCGGGGAGCTGTTTTTT	CASRKSPNTGELFF
few	TRBD2	TRBV19	TRBJ2-2	TGTGCCAGTAGTTTGGGTAGCGGGAGGCCCTTCACCGGGGAGCTGTTTTTT	CASSLGSGRPFTGELFF
many	-	TRBV12-3/TRBV12-4	TRBJ1-4	TGTGCCAGCAGTTGGACCGCAGCGAATGAAAAACTGTTTTTT	CASSWTAANEKLFF
many	-	TRBV2	TRBJ2-1	TGTGCCAGCGGGCGGGATGAGCAGTTCTTC	CASGRDEQFF
many	-	TRBV5-1	TRBJ1-6	TGCGCCAGCAGCCCCACAGGGACGGACTCACCCCTCCACTTT	CASSPTGTDSPLHF
many	TRBD1	TRBV7-6	TRBJ2-1	TGTGCCAGCAGCCCCCGAGGGGGCAGGGGGCTAGAGGGTGAGCAGTTCTTC	CASSPRGGRGLEGEQFF
many	TRBD2	TRBV20-1	TRBJ2-7	TGCAGTGCTCCTAAACTAGCGGCCAGCTCCTACGAGCAGTACTTC	CSAPKLAASSYEQYF
-	TRBD2	TRBV9	TRBJ2-7	TGTGCCAGCAGCGCAGGGCTAGCGGGAGGCCGAGCACACGAGCAGTACTTC	CASSAGLAGGRAHEQYF
-	-	TRBV6-2/TRBV6-3	TRBJ2-5	TGTGCCAGCAGTTCCACACAGGGATGGGGGACCCAGTACTTC	CASSSTQGWGTQYF
many	TRBD1	TRBV5-1	TRBJ2-2	TGCGCCAGCAGCCCGGACAGGGCGAACACCGGGGAGCTGTTTTTT	CASSPDRANTGELFF
many	-	TRBV11-2	TRBJ2-5	TGTGCCAGCAGCTTGATTAGCGTGGGAGAGACCCAGTACTTC	CASSLISVGETQYF